A selection of T cell receptor beta chains follows, all from one sample in a study of T cell responses to AZD1222 COVID-19 vaccine. Some clones are missing from TCRdb's copy, which holds only in-frame ones; the method was immunoSEQ multiplex PCR. The table lists 180,000 or so clones, around 89% of them singletons. Sequenced here: peripheral blood, sampled 28 days after the second AZD1222 dose. These receptors were collected from an adult who received the AZD1222 COVID-19 vaccine. The CDR3 runs from the conserved cysteine through the conserved F or W. Each record gives: V gene, D gene, J gene, clone size, CDR3 DNA, CDR3 protein. D genes are given only for firm matches. Clone size is not always given. Where it is, it says once, few, many or a class for expanded clones.

TRBV10-3,TRBD1,TRBJ2-7,-,TGTGCCATCAGTGACCCCCCGGGACAGGGGCGCTACGAGCAGTACTTC,CAISDPPGQGRYEQYF
TRBV10-3,TRBD1,TRBJ2-5,-,TGTGCCATCAGCCCGGACAGGGCCACCCCGGGGCAAGAGACCCAGTACTTC,CAISPDRATPGQETQYF
TRBV4-3,-,TRBJ1-2,-,TGCGCCAGCAGCCAAGGAAGTGCTAACTATGGCTACACCTTC,CASSQGSANYGYTF
TRBV28,-,TRBJ1-1,-,TGTGCCAGCAGGAACTTTAACACTGAAGCTTTCTTT,CASRNFNTEAFF
TRBV5-4,TRBD1,TRBJ2-1,-,TGTGCCAGCAGCCAGGACAGGGGCATCTACAATGAGCAGTTCTTC,CASSQDRGIYNEQFF
TRBV28,TRBD1,TRBJ2-4,once,TGTGCCAGCAGTGGAGCCTCCAGGGGGCGCGGGTTGGCGGCCAAAAACATTCAGTACTTC,CASSGASRGRGLAAKNIQYF
TRBV30,-,TRBJ2-3,-,TGTGCCTGGAGTACCGGAGCGGCAGGCGCCTATAGCACAGATACGCAGTATTTT,CAWSTGAAGAYSTDTQYF
TRBV5-1,-,TRBJ2-3,-,TGCGCCAGCAGCAACAGACCGAGCACAGATACGCAGTATTTT,CASSNRPSTDTQYF
TRBV5-1,TRBD2,TRBJ2-3,-,TGCGCCAGCGAAACGGGGGGAGTGGAAGATACGCAGTATTTT,CASETGGVEDTQYF
TRBV5-6,-,TRBJ1-4,few,TGTGCCAGCAGCTCTCAGGGGTCTGCTAATGAAAAACTGTTTTTT,CASSSQGSANEKLFF
TRBV5-6,TRBD1,TRBJ2-1,-,TGTGCCAGCAGCCCCGGGACAGTAAACAATGAGCAGTTCTTC,CASSPGTVNNEQFF
TRBV3-1/TRBV3-2,-,TRBJ2-5,-,TGTGCCAGCAGCCAAGGCTGGGGATGGGTCCAGGAGACCCAGTACTTC,CASSQGWGWVQETQYF
TRBV4-1,TRBD2,TRBJ2-1,-,TGCGCCAGCAGCCAAGCAACTAGCGGGAGTTTCGGCAATGAGCAGTTCTTC,CASSQATSGSFGNEQFF
TRBV5-1,-,TRBJ2-5,few,TGCGCCAGCAGCTTGGTTCCGGGGTTAACCCAAGAGACCCAGTACTTC,CASSLVPGLTQETQYF
TRBV5-5,TRBD1,TRBJ2-3,-,TGTGCCAGCAGCCCGGGCTGGGACAGGGTTCTAGATACGCAGTATTTT,CASSPGWDRVLDTQYF
TRBV4-1,-,TRBJ1-5,-,TGCGCCAGCAGCCTAGGGGGGGAACAGCCCCAGCATTTT,CASSLGGEQPQHF
TRBV5-4,TRBD1,TRBJ1-2,-,TGTGCCAGCAGCGGACGGACAGGGAACTATGGCTACACCTTC,CASSGRTGNYGYTF
TRBV6-2/TRBV6-3,-,TRBJ2-5,-,TGTGCCAGCAGTGGGGGGGAGACCCAGTACTTC,CASSGGETQYF
TRBV2,TRBD2,TRBJ2-7,-,TGTGCCAGCAGTGAAGCGCGTACTAGCGGGAGAAGGCAGTACTTC,CASSEARTSGRRQYF
TRBV7-2,-,TRBJ2-4,-,TGTGCCAGCAGCTTAAATATAGCCAAAAACATTCAGTACTTC,CASSLNIAKNIQYF
TRBV10-1,-,TRBJ2-7,-,TGCGCCAGCAGTGAGTCTTCGGGGCGGGTCTCCTACGAGCAGTACTTC,CASSESSGRVSYEQYF
TRBV7-8,TRBD2,TRBJ2-5,-,TGTGCCAGCAGCAACAGACTAGCGGGGGGGGTAGAGACCCAGTACTTC,CASSNRLAGGVETQYF
TRBV2,TRBD1,TRBJ1-6,-,TGTGCCAGCACCGAGACAGGGAGGACCTATAATTCACCCCTCCACTTT,CASTETGRTYNSPLHF
TRBV12-5,-,TRBJ2-3,-,TGTGCTAGTGGTTTGGTGGGTGGGGATACGCAGTATTTT,CASGLVGGDTQYF
TRBV29-1,TRBD1,TRBJ2-1,-,TGCAGCGTGCCTCGGACAGGGGTGTATGAGCAGTTCTTC,CSVPRTGVYEQFF
TRBV28,-,TRBJ1-4,-,TGTGCCAGCAGTCCTGGACAGTTCGATGAAAAACTGTTTTTT,CASSPGQFDEKLFF
TRBV19,TRBD2,TRBJ2-1,-,TGTGCCAGTACCTGGACTAGCGCTAGGAATGAGCAGTTCTTC,CASTWTSARNEQFF
TRBV4-1,-,TRBJ2-1,-,TGCGCCAGCAGCCAAGGGTTTATGAGAAATGAGCAGTTCTTC,CASSQGFMRNEQFF
TRBV7-9,TRBD2,TRBJ2-1,once,TGTGCCAGCAGCTTAGTTGGACTAGCGGGACCATCCTACAATGAGCAGTTCTTC,CASSLVGLAGPSYNEQFF
TRBV28,-,TRBJ1-2,-,TGTGCCAGCATGACAGACTCAGCTAACTATGGCTACACCTTC,CASMTDSANYGYTF
TRBV28,TRBD1,TRBJ2-7,-,TGTGCCAGCAGTTCCGGACAGGGTACGTACTTC,CASSSGQGTYF
TRBV9,TRBD2,TRBJ2-3,-,TGTGCCAGCAGCGTAGCCTCTAGGACGGGAGGGACTTTTAGCACAGATACGCAGTATTTT,CASSVASRTGGTFSTDTQYF
TRBV25-1,-,TRBJ1-1,-,TGTGCCAGCAGTGAAACACCGACAGGTGCCACTGAAGCTTTCTTT,CASSETPTGATEAFF
TRBV7-9,TRBD2,TRBJ2-3,-,TGTGCCAGCAGCTTAGGGAAGGCTAGCGGGACTACAGATACGCAGTATTTT,CASSLGKASGTTDTQYF
TRBV24-1,-,TRBJ1-2,-,TGTGCCACCAGTGGGCTGGACGGAAACTATGGCTACACCTTC,CATSGLDGNYGYTF
TRBV10-3,TRBD1,TRBJ1-4,once,TGTGCCATCAGGGGGGACAGGGCAAATGAAAAACTGTTTTTT,CAIRGDRANEKLFF
TRBV5-1,-,TRBJ2-7,-,TGCGCCAGCAGCTTTGCGCCGCCCGGAGTCGAGCAGTACTTC,CASSFAPPGVEQYF
TRBV5-1,-,TRBJ2-7,-,TGCGCCAGCAGCTTGGAGTCGCGGGCCGCGGGGGAGCAGTACTTC,CASSLESRAAGEQYF
TRBV7-8,-,TRBJ2-7,-,TGTGCCAGCAGCTTACAGGCCGGCGAGCAGTACTTC,CASSLQAGEQYF
TRBV4-1,-,TRBJ1-5,-,TGCGCCAGCAGCCAAGATATGGGAACAGGGAAGTTGCCCCAGCATTTT,CASSQDMGTGKLPQHF
TRBV27,-,TRBJ2-1,-,TGTGCCAGCAGTCCCCAGATTGCCTACAATGAGCAGTTCTTC,CASSPQIAYNEQFF
TRBV23-1,-,TRBJ1-5,-,TGCGCCAGCAGCGCCAGGGGACCCGGCGACCAGCCCCAGCATTTT,CASSARGPGDQPQHF
TRBV7-4,-,TRBJ1-1,-,TGTGCCAGCAGCTTCGACCTTACAGGGTTCAAGGAGAACACTGAAGCTTTCTTT,CASSFDLTGFKENTEAFF
TRBV28,-,TRBJ1-6,-,TGTGCCAGCAGTTTCCCAGGGGCTTCACCCCTCCACTTT,CASSFPGASPLHF
TRBV3-1/TRBV3-2,TRBD2,TRBJ2-7,-,TGTGCCAGCAGCCAAGGCGGGAGCGGTCCGGGCGAGCAGTACTTC,CASSQGGSGPGEQYF
TRBV7-6,-,TRBJ2-1,-,TGTGCCAGCAGCTTAGCACCGACTAGACAGGATGAGCAGTTCTTC,CASSLAPTRQDEQFF
TRBV11-3,TRBD2,TRBJ2-7,-,TGTGCCAGCAGCTTAGGATCCCTAGCGGGAAAGGGATACGAGCAGTACTTC,CASSLGSLAGKGYEQYF
TRBV20-1,TRBD2,TRBJ2-1,-,TGCAGTGCTAGTACTCTAGCGGGAGGGCACAATGAGCAGTTCTTC,CSASTLAGGHNEQFF
TRBV15,-,TRBJ1-1,-,TGTGCCACCAGCAGAGATCGGGCTGAAGTGAACACTGAAGCTTTCTTT,CATSRDRAEVNTEAFF
TRBV4-1,-,TRBJ2-4,-,TGCGCCAGCAGCCAAGATCTGGCAGCCGGGGGAAACATTCAGTACTTC,CASSQDLAAGGNIQYF
TRBV3-1/TRBV3-2,-,TRBJ2-1,-,TGTGCCAGCAGCGACGAAGACAGTAGGGAGCAGTTCTTC,CASSDEDSREQFF
TRBV28,TRBD1,TRBJ2-7,few,TGTGCCAGCAGCCCGACAGGGGGAAATGACTACGAGCAGTACTTC,CASSPTGGNDYEQYF
TRBV15,-,TRBJ2-7,-,TGTGCCACCAGCAAGAACCGGCCCGACTACGAGCAGTACTTC,CATSKNRPDYEQYF
TRBV6-5,-,TRBJ2-2,-,TGTGCCAGCAGTTACGATGGAGGGGACACCGGGGAGCTGTTTTTT,CASSYDGGDTGELFF
TRBV24-1,-,TRBJ1-2,-,TGTGCCACCAGTGATGGGGGCAGGGGAAATGGCTACACCTTC,CATSDGGRGNGYTF
TRBV4-1,-,TRBJ1-1,-,TGCGCCAGCAGCTCTGTGGGGCCAGGGAGTACTGAAGCTTTCTTT,CASSSVGPGSTEAFF
TRBV9,-,TRBJ2-2,-,TGTGCCAGCAGCGTAGTTAGCGGGAACACCGGGGAGCTGTTTTTT,CASSVVSGNTGELFF
TRBV6-2/TRBV6-3,TRBD2,TRBJ2-1,-,TGTGCCAGCAGTTACTCAGGGACTACCCCCGACAATGAGCAGTTCTTC,CASSYSGTTPDNEQFF
TRBV6-5,-,TRBJ1-5,-,TGTGCCAGCAGTTCCGTAATTAGCAATCAGCCCCAGCATTTT,CASSSVISNQPQHF